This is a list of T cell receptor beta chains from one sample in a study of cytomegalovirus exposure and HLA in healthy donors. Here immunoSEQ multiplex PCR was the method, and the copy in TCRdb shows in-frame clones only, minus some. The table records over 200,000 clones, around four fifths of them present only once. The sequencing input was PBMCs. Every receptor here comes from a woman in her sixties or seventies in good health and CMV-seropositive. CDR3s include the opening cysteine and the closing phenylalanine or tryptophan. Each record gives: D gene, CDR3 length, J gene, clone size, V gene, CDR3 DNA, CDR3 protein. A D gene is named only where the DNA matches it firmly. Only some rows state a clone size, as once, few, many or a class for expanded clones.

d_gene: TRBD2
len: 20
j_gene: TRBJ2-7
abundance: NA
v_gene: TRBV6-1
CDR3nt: TGTGCCAGCAGTGATTTGACAGGGTTCACTAGCGGGAAATCCTTCGACGAGCAGTACTTC
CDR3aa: CASSDLTGFTSGKSFDEQYF

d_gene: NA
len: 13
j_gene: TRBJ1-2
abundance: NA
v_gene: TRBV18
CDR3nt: TGTGCCAGCTCACCAGACAGCTCCGTCCGGTACACCTTC
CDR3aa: CASSPDSSVRYTF

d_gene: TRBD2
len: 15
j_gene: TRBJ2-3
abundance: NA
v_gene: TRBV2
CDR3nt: TGTGCCAGCAGTGAAAGCGCGGGAGGGGGAGATACGCAGTATTTT
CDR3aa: CASSESAGGGDTQYF

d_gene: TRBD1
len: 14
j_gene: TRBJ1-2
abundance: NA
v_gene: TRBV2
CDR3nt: TGTGCCAGCAGCCCCAAGACAGGGGGGTATGGCTACACCTTC
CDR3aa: CASSPKTGGYGYTF

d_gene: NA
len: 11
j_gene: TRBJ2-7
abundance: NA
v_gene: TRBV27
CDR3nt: TGTGCCAGCAGTCTAACCTACGAGCAGTACTTC
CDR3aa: CASSLTYEQYF

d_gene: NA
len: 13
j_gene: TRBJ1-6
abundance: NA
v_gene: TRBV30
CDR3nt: TGTGCCTGGAGTGCCTGGGGCGCTTTACTCCTCCACTTT
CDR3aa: CAWSAWGALLLHF

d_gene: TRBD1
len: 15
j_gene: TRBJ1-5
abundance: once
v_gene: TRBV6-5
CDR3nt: TGTGCCAGCAGCCCAGACAGGGGGCCGGGTCAGCCCCAGCATTTT
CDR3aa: CASSPDRGPGQPQHF

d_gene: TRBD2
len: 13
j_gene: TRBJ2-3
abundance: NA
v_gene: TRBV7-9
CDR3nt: TGTGCCAGCAGCCCGAGGGTTGCGGGAGGATGGTATTTT
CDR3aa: CASSPRVAGGWYF

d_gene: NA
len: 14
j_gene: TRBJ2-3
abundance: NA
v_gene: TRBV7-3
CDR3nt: TGTGCCAGCAGCTTAACGGCAACCACAGATACGCAGTATTTT
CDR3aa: CASSLTATTDTQYF

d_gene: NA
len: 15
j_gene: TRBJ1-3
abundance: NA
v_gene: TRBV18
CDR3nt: TGTGCCAGCTCATTCGGGCGGGGCCCTGGAAACACCATATATTTT
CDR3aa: CASSFGRGPGNTIYF

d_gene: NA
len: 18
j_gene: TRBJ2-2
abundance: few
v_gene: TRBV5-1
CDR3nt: TGCGCCAGCAGCTTGGTTTCCGACCACTGGAGGGGTTCCGGGGAGCTGTTTTTT
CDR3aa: CASSLVSDHWRGSGELFF

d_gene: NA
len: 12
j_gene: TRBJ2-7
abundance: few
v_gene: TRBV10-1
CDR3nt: TGCGCCAGCGGGGGCGGATTGGGCGAGCAGTACTTC
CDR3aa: CASGGGLGEQYF

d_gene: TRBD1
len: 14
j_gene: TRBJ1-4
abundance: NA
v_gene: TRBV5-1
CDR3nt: TGCGCCAGCAGGAGACAGGGGGCTGGTGAAAAACTGTTTTTT
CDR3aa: CASRRQGAGEKLFF

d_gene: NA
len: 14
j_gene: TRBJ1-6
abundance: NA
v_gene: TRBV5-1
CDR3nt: TGCGCCAGCAGCTTCATTCTAGGGGTTCCACCCCTCCACTTT
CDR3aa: CASSFILGVPPLHF

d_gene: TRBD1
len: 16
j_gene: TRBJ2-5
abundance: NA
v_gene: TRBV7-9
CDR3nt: TGTGCCAGCAGCTTACCCCGGGACAGCTTCCAAGAGACCCAGTACTTC
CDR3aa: CASSLPRDSFQETQYF

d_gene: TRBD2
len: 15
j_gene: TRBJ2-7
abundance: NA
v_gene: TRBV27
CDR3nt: TGTGCCAGCAGTCCTGGACTAGCGGGAGCTCTGCATTCTTACTTC
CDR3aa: CASSPGLAGALHSYF

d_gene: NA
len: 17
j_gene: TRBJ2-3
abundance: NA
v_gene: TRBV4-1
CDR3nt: TGCGCCAGCAGCCAAGATAATCCCCCTGCGGGCACAGATACGCAGTATTTT
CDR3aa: CASSQDNPPAGTDTQYF

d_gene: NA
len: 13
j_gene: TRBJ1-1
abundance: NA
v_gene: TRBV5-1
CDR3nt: TGCGCCAGCAGCTTGGAACCAGGGACTGAAGCTTTCTTT
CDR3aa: CASSLEPGTEAFF

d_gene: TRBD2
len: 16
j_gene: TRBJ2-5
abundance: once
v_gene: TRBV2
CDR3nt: TGTGCCAGCAGTGAAGCGCTAGCGGGGGGGCCGGAGACCCAGTACTTC
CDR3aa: CASSEALAGGPETQYF

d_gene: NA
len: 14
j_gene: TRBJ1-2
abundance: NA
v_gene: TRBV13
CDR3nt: TGTGCCAGCAGCCTGGGAGGGATCAATCATGGCTACACCTTC
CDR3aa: CASSLGGINHGYTF

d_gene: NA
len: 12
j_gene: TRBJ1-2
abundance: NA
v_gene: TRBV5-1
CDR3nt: TGCGCCAGCAGCTTGGACGCGGATGTCTACACCTTC
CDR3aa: CASSLDADVYTF

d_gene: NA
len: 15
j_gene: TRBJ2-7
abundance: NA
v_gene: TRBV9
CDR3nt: TGTGCCAGCAGCGCGTCAGGAGGGGCCTTCTACGAGCAGTACTTC
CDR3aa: CASSASGGAFYEQYF

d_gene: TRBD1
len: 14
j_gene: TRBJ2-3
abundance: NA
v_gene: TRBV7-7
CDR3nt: TGTGCCAGCAGCCGACAGGGGGATTTAGATACGCAGTATTTT
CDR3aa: CASSRQGDLDTQYF

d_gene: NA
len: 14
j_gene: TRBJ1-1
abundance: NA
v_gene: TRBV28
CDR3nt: TGTGCCAGCAGTTTAGGTCACAGATGGCCTGAAGCTTTCTTT
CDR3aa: CASSLGHRWPEAFF

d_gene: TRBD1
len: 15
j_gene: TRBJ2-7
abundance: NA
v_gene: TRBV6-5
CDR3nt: TGTGCCAGCAGTTACTCACCGGGACAGTCCTACGAGCAGTACTTC
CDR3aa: CASSYSPGQSYEQYF

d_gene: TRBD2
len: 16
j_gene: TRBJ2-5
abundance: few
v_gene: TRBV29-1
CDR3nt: TGCAGCGTTGAGGCCAGCGGGGGAGTCAAGGCGGAGACCCAGTACTTC
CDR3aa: CSVEASGGVKAETQYF

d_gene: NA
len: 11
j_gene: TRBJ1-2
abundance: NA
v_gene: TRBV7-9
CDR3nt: TGTGCCAGCGGGCGAAACTATGGCTACACCTTC
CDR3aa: CASGRNYGYTF

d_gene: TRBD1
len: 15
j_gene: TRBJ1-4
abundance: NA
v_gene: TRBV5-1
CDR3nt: TGCGCCAGCAGCTGGTCCGGGACAGGGGATGAAAAACTGTTTTTT
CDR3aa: CASSWSGTGDEKLFF

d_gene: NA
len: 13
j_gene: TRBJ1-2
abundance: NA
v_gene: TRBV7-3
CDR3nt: TGTGCCAGCAGCTTAACTCGGGGGGCGGGCTACACCTTC
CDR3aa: CASSLTRGAGYTF

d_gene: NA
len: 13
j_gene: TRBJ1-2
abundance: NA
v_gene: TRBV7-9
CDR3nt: TGTTCCAGCAGCCGAGAAATTAACTATGGCTACACCTTC
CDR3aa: CSSSREINYGYTF

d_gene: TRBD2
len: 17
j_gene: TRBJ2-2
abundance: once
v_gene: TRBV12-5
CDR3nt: TGTGCTAGTGGCCCACCGACTAGCGGGGGGGACACCGGGGAGCTGTTTTTT
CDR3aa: CASGPPTSGGDTGELFF

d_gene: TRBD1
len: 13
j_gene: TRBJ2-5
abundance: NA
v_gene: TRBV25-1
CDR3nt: TGTGCCAGCACCCAGGACAGGGGGGAGACCCAGTACTTC
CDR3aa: CASTQDRGETQYF

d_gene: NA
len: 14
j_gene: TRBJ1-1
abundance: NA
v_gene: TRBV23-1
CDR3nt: TGCGCCAGCAGTCAATCGTGCAGGAGGTATGAAGCTTTCTTT
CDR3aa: CASSQSCRRYEAFF

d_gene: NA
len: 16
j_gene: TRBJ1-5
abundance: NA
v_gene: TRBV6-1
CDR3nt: TGTGCCAGCAGTGAAGCCTTCGGACAGAGCAATCAGCCCCAGCATTTT
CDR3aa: CASSEAFGQSNQPQHF

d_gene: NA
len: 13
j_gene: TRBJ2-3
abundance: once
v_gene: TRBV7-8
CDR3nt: TGTGCCAGCAGCTTAGCTAGCGCAGATACGCAGTATTTT
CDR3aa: CASSLASADTQYF

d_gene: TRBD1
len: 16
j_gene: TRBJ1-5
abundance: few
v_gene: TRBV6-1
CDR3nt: TGTGCCAGCAGTGGCCTAGGGACAGGACATAATCAGCCCCAGCATTTT
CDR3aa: CASSGLGTGHNQPQHF

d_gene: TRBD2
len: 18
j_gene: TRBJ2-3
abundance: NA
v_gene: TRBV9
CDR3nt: TGTGCCAGCAGCGTAGGGGAGGGATTAGCGGGGCCGGGGAATACGCAGTATTTT
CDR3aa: CASSVGEGLAGPGNTQYF

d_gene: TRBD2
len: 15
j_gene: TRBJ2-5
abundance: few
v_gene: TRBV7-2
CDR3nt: TGTGCCAGCAGCTTATCTAGCGGGAGGCAAGAGACCCAGTACTTC
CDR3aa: CASSLSSGRQETQYF